A single sample is the source of the 27 T cell receptor beta chains below, sequenced in a study of blood T cell repertoires in COVID-19. Clones were read by immunoSEQ multiplex PCR, and TCRdb kept only the in-frame ones, dropping some. The sample carries some 99,000 clones, approximately 86% recorded once. The sequenced material came from peripheral blood. Every receptor here comes from a woman aged 55-70 years in a cohort sampled during active or convalescent COVID-19.

This clone occurred a few times. The chain couples TRBV6-1 to TRBJ1-2, with 9 nucleotides matching TRBD1. J gave up 3 bases and V 4 bases, and 9 bases lay outside the gene matches. The CDR3 runs to 16 residues. Per germline, CDR1 MNHNS and CDR2 SASEGT. The DNA for the CDR3 is TGTGCCAGCAGTGGACACAGGGGGCGCTTTGACTATGGCTACACCTTC. This gives the protein CASSGHRGRFDYGYTF.

The chain joins TRBV7-9 to TRBJ1-2; 9 bases are a match to TRBD1. V was pared by 3 bases and J by 6 bases, with 14 bases of the junction left unmatched. The V gene's germline CDR1 is SEHNR and CDR2 FQNEAQ (reference sequence). This CDR3 spans 17 amino acids. The CDR3 reads CASSFDRATGGSNGYTF. The CDR3 region has the DNA TGTGCCAGCAGCTTCGATAGGGCGACAGGGGGATCGAATGGCTACACCTTC.

This chain connects TRBV2 to TRBJ2-7, with 10 nucleotides matching TRBD1. Trimming took 7 bases from V and 1 from J; bases not matched to a gene: 4. Germline CDR1 SNHLY, CDR2 FYNNEI. The CDR3 has 14 residues. This CDR3 is CASTKDRGSYEQYF. CDR3 bases: TGTGCCAGCACGAAGGACAGGGGGTCCTACGAGCAGTACTTC.

The chain combines TRBV3-1 (or the pseudogene TRBV3-2) with TRBJ1-6; D is perhaps TRBD1 (6 bases). Germline assignment: CDR1 LGHDT and CDR2 YNNKEL (reference sequence). Trimming pared 0 bases from V and 10 bases from J, leaving 13 bases between. This CDR3 region has 15 residues. The CDR3 protein is CASSQEGRGSSPLHF. For the CDR3, the DNA is TGTGCCAGCAGCCAAGAAGGCAGGGGCAGCTCACCCCTCCACTTT.

This clone was detected once. The chain links TRBV5-6 to TRBJ2-3; 7 positions match TRBD2. V shed 0 bases, J shed 2 bases, and the junction held 6 bases outside the gene matches. This CDR3 has 16 amino acids. Germline V gene sequence: CDR1 SGHDT, CDR2 YYEEEE. In nucleotides, the CDR3 is TGTGCCAGCAGCTTGGTCCGCCTAGCGGACACAGATACGCAGTATTTT. This gives the protein CASSLVRLADTDTQYF. The complete variable domain, with remaining parts taken from reference TRBV5-6 and TRBJ2-3, reads DAGVTQSPTHLIKTRGQQVTLRCSPKSGHDTVSWYQQALGQGPQFIFQYYEEEERQRGNFPDRFSGHQFPNYSSELNVNALLLGDSALYLCASSLVRLADTDTQYFGPGTRLTVL.

The J gene is TRBJ1-1, the V gene TRBV5-1, with 10 bases identical to TRBD1. Germline V CDR1 and CDR2: SGHRS, YFSETQ. The CDR3 runs to 14 residues. V lost 3 bases, J lost 3 bases, and 2 bases stayed unmatched. CDR3 sequence reads: CASSSTGGYTEAFF. The CDR3 bases are TGCGCCAGCAGCTCGACAGGGGGCTACACTGAAGCTTTCTTT.

The CDR3 spells CASSPQAMNYGYTF. The CDR3, as DNA: TGCGCCAGCAGCCCTCAGGCGATGAACTATGGCTACACCTTC. The V gene is TRBV5-1, the J gene TRBJ1-2; D is undetermined. Germline loops: CDR1 SGHRS, CDR2 YFSETQ. This CDR3 comprises 14 residues. Trimming left V 4 bases short and J 2 bases short, with 12 bases between. The full variable domain, its missing parts supplied by reference TRBV5-1 and TRBJ1-2, is KAGVTQTPRYLIKTRGQQVTLSCSPISGHRSVSWYQQTPGQGLQFLFEYFSETQRNKGNFPGRFSGRQFSNSRSEMNVSTLELGDSALYLCASSPQAMNYGYTFGSGTRLTVV.

In this sample, this clone turned up once. The genes are TRBV2 and TRBJ2-3; the D is unclear. Per the germline V gene, CDR1 is SNHLY and CDR2 is FYNNEI. V was clipped by 3 bases and J by 2 bases, with 3 bases between them. The CDR3 consists of 12 residues. The CDR3 region is CASSDYTDTQYF. In DNA, the CDR3 is TGTGCCAGCAGTGACTACACAGATACGCAGTATTTT.

The chain links TRBV9 to TRBJ1-2, with a possible D match to TRBD1 (6 bases). V gave up 0 bases and J gave up 8 bases, with 14 bases separating them. Germline CDR1 and CDR2: SGDLS and YYNGEE. The CDR3 totals 14 residues. CDR3 bases: TGTGCCAGCAGCGTAGGGGGGCAGGGAGAAGGCTACACCTTC. Amino acid sequence: CASSVGGQGEGYTF.

The chain is built from TRBV7-8 and TRBJ2-7, with a weak D call TRBD2 (6 bases). This CDR3 is built from 16 residues. The V gene lost 1 base and the J gene lost 2 bases, with 15 bases spanning the gap. Looked up from germline, CDR1 is SGHVS and CDR2 is FQNEAQ. CDR3 residues: CASSLVPSATPYEQYF. Written as DNA, the CDR3 is TGTGCCAGCAGCTTAGTGCCTAGCGCGACCCCCTACGAGCAGTACTTC. The variable domain in full, with the rest retrieved from reference TRBV7-8 and TRBJ2-7, is GAGVSQSPRYKVAKRGQDVALRCDPISGHVSLFWYQQALGQGPEFLTYFQNEAQLDKSGLPSDRFFAERPEGSVSTLKIQRTQQEDSAVYLCASSLVPSATPYEQYFGPGTRLTVT.

The chain carries TRBV6-6 and TRBJ2-3; 9 positions agree with TRBD1. This CDR3 has 15 amino acids. Per the germline V gene, CDR1 is MNHNY and CDR2 is SVGAGI (reference sequence). V shed 8 bases, J shed 3 bases, and the junction held 9 bases outside the gene matches. The CDR3 region is CASHPDRGRTDTQYF. The CDR3 DNA sequence: TGTGCCAGCCACCCGGACAGGGGACGGACAGATACGCAGTATTTT.

V usage is TRBV4-1 and J usage is TRBJ1-1, with 7 bases aligning to TRBD1. The CDR3 runs 14 residues. V lost 2 bases and J lost 5; bases outside the gene matches: 5. Germline CDR1 and CDR2: MGHRA and YSYEKL. CDR3 in amino acids: CASSQQTGLTEAFF. In DNA, the CDR3 is TGCGCCAGCAGCCAACAGACAGGGCTTACTGAAGCTTTCTTT.

This chain links TRBV9 with TRBJ2-1; a possible D gene is TRBD2 (6 bases). Germline lookup yields CDR1 SGDLS and CDR2 YYNGEE. This CDR3 is built from 13 residues. Between the trimmed V and J ends, which lost 3 bases and 12 bases, there was a span of 16 bases. Here the CDR3 reads CASSGLVGVGQFF. CDR3 in DNA: TGTGCCAGCAGCGGACTAGTGGGAGTCGGGCAGTTCTTC.

This CDR3 is CASSPGGRGVGYYGYTF. CDR3 nucleotides: TGCGCCAGCAGCCCGGGGGGCAGGGGCGTCGGCTACTATGGCTACACCTTC. The rearrangement uses TRBV5-1 and TRBJ1-2; a weak D match, TRBD1 (6 bases). CDR1 and CDR2 (germline): SGHRS, YFSETQ. V was trimmed by 4 bases and J by 3 bases, leaving 22 bases between them. There are 17 residues in the CDR3.

This chain joins TRBV6-2 or TRBV6-3 and TRBJ1-1; 7 bases agree with TRBD1. Germline trimming cut 3 bases from V and 3 bases from J; bases unmatched to any gene: 1. Germline V lookup: CDR1 MNHEY, CDR2 SVGEGT. The CDR3 runs 13 residues. The CDR3 here is CASSYTGDTEAFF. The CDR3 nucleotides read TGTGCCAGCAGTTATACAGGGGACACTGAAGCTTTCTTT.

The V and J genes are TRBV11-2 and TRBJ2-1; TRBD2 might be the D (5 bases). Germline V gene lookup returns CDR1 SGHAT and CDR2 FQNNGV. This CDR3 is 15 amino acids long. Trimming cost V 1 base and J 6 bases, with 13 bases left between them. The DNA for the CDR3 is TGTGCCAGCAGCTTAGGTTCTACGGGATCCAATGAGCAGTTCTTC. The encoded protein is CASSLGSTGSNEQFF. Full variable domain (missing parts from reference TRBV11-2 and TRBJ2-1): EAGVAQSPRYKIIEKRQSVAFWCNPISGHATLYWYQQILGQGPKLLIQFQNNGVVDDSQLPKDRFSAERLKGVDSTLKIQPAKLEDSAVYLCASSLGSTGSNEQFFGPGTRLTVL.

This clone has only one observation. The chain recombines TRBV12-5 with TRBJ2-1, with D perhaps matching TRBD2 (6 bases). The CDR3 length is 13 residues. Germline V gene data show CDR1 as LGHNT and CDR2 as FRNRAP. Trimming removed 5 bases at V and 5 bases at J, with 10 bases between. The CDR3 is CASGTDYHNEQFF. CDR3 nucleotide sequence: TGTGCTAGTGGTACGGACTACCACAATGAGCAGTTCTTC.

This clone appeared many times. The chain carries TRBV10-2 and TRBJ1-6; 7 bases map to TRBD1. Germline-derived CDR1 and CDR2 are WSHSY and SAAADI. The CDR3 has 16 residues. Trimming cost V 3 bases and J 6 bases; bases outside gene matches: 8. Written as DNA, the CDR3 is TGCGCCAGCAGTGATTTCCCGGGACAGATTAATTCACCCCTCCACTTT. Encoded protein: CASSDFPGQINSPLHF.

The rearrangement joins TRBV18 to TRBJ1-1, with a weak D call TRBD1 (6 bases). The V and J ends lost 6 bases and 6 bases respectively, with 20 bases between them. There are 15 residues in the CDR3. Germline-derived CDR1 and CDR2 are KGHSH and LQKENI. CDR3 nucleotide sequence: TGTGCCAGCTCCCCTTCAGGGGCCGGTGTACCTGAAGCTTTCTTT. Protein: CASSPSGAGVPEAFF.

This chain links TRBV18 with TRBJ2-7; 11 positions match TRBD1. CDR1 is KGHSH, CDR2 LQKENI, per germline. This CDR3 comprises 15 residues. V was pared by 2 bases and J by 3 bases, with 3 bases of the junction left unmatched. The chain's CDR3 is CASSPIGTGGYEQYF. CDR3 coding DNA: TGTGCCAGCTCACCAATAGGGACAGGGGGCTACGAGCAGTACTTC. Using reference TRBV18 and TRBJ2-7 for the parts outside the CDR3, the full variable domain is NAGVMQNPRHLVRRRGQEARLRCSPMKGHSHVYWYRQLPEEGLKFMVYLQKENIIDESGMPKERFSAEFPKEGPSILRIQQVVRGDSAAYFCASSPIGTGGYEQYFGPGTRLTVT.

The chain has TRBV6-6 and TRBJ2-7; 13 bases match TRBD2. The CDR3 runs 16 residues. V was pared by 2 bases and J by 3 bases, with 4 bases of the junction left unmatched. Germline V gives CDR1 MNHNY, CDR2 SVGAGI (reference sequence). The CDR3 coding sequence is TGTGCCAGCAGTTACCCGGGACTAGCGGGACTCTACGAGCAGTACTTC. It yields the protein CASSYPGLAGLYEQYF.

The CDR3 protein is CSARAGNEQFF. The DNA of the CDR3 is TGCAGTGCTAGAGCGGGGAATGAGCAGTTCTTC. The chain couples TRBV20-1 to TRBJ2-1; D is possibly TRBD2 (5 bases). The CDR3 extends over 11 amino acids. Trimming pared 1 base from V and 7 bases from J, leaving 5 bases between. CDR1 and CDR2 (germline): DFQATT, SNEGSKA (reference sequence).

The chain uses TRBV5-5 and TRBJ1-1, with a weak D call TRBD1 (6 bases). CDR3 length: 17 amino acids. Trimming left V 6 bases short and J 3 bases short, with 24 bases between. CDR1 SGHKS and CDR2 YYEKEE come from the germline V gene (reference sequence). The CDR3 DNA follows: TGTGCCAGCACTTTTAGGGCACAGGGAATATGGGACACTGAAGCTTTCTTT. Translated: CASTFRAQGIWDTEAFF.

In its sample, this clone was seen once. The J gene is TRBJ1-1, the V gene TRBV24-1; TRBD1 matches 7 bases. Germline CDR1 is KGHDR and CDR2 is SFDVKD. V lost 5 bases, J lost 11 bases, and 7 bases stayed unmatched. This CDR3 is 12 amino acids long. CDR3 region: CATSGSGGKAFF. For the CDR3, the DNA is TGTGCCACCAGTGGATCAGGGGGGAAGGCTTTCTTT.

This clone turned up a few times. The genes are TRBV6-1 and TRBJ2-1; 11 bases are shared with TRBD2. The CDR3 consists of 13 residues. With 1 base clipped from V and 10 bases from J, the junction kept 0 bases outside the gene matches. In germline, CDR1 is MNHNS, CDR2 SASEGT. Here the CDR3 DNA reads TGTGCCAGCAGTGAAGGACTAGCGGGGGAGCAGTTCTTC. This sequence encodes CASSEGLAGEQFF.

This clone was detected only a few times. The chain joins TRBV12-5 to TRBJ2-7, with 7 bases matching TRBD1. With 6 bases clipped from V and 0 bases from J, the junction kept 2 bases outside the gene matches. The CDR3 has 13 residues. Per the germline V gene, CDR1 is LGHNT and CDR2 is FRNRAP. CDR3 in DNA: TGTGCTAGTGGCAGGGACAGCTCCTACGAGCAGTACTTC. Its protein is CASGRDSSYEQYF.

The chain employs TRBV2 and TRBJ1-1; D unresolved. The CDR3 consists of 14 residues. The V gene's germline CDR1 is SNHLY and CDR2 FYNNEI. Between the trimmed V and J ends, which lost 8 bases and 4 bases, there was a span of 17 bases. The CDR3 coding sequence is TGTGCCAGCGATGACGAGGCCTTGGGCACTGAAGCTTTCTTT. Translated: CASDDEALGTEAFF. The variable domain in full, with the rest retrieved from reference TRBV2 and TRBJ1-1, is EPEVTQTPSHQVTQMGQEVILRCVPISNHLYFYWYRQILGQKVEFLVSFYNNEISEKSEIFDDQFSVERPDGSNFTLKIRSTKLEDSAMYFCASDDEALGTEAFFGQGTRLTVV.